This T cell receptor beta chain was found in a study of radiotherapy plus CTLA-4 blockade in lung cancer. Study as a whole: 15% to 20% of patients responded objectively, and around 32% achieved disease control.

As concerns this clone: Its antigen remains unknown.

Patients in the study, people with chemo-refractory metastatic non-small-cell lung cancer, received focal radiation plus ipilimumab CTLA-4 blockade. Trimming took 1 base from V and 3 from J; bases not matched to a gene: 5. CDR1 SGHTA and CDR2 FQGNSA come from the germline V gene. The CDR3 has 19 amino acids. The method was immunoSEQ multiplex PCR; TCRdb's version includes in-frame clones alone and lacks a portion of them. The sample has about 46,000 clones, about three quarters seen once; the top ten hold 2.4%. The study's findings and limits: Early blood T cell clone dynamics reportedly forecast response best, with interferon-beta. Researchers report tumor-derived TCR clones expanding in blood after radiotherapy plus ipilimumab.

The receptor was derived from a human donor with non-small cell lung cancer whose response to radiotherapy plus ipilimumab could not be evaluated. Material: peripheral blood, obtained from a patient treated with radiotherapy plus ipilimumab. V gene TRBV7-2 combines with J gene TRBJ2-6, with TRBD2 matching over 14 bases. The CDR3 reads CASSLGGLAGAIGANVLTF. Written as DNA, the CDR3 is TGTGCCAGCAGCTTAGGGGGACTAGCGGGAGCTATTGGGGCCAACGTCCTGACTTTC.